The clone carrying this TCR beta chain appeared a few times. As yet, its antigen is unknown. The data originate from a study of blood T cells in healthy people across ages. Study observations and caveats: While age rose, TCR beta diversity per million T cells dropped in a roughly linear way.

A second PCR, run for roughly 7 to 11 cycles, used a sample-barcoded 5' primer plus a J-beta primer mix. Per-sample output comprised a minimum of 2.5 million paired-end reads containing CDR3. TCRdb reanalysed the 5' RACE reads using MiXCR and keeps one entry per CDR3 protein. The sample lists hundreds of thousands of distinct CDR3 sequences, approximately 49% occurring once. CDR3 length: 13 amino acids. Germline V gene lookup returns CDR1 SGHKS and CDR2 YYEKEE (reference sequence). The V and J genes are TRBV5-5 and TRBJ2-5; TRBD2 aligns across 7 bases. The J call may not be correct, given that the DNA end is closer to TRBJ2-7. Sequencing used blood. This TCR derives from a woman between 55 and 75 years old in good health. The DNA for the CDR3 is TGTGCCAGCCAGAGCGGGGACCGGTACGAGCAGTACTTC. Translated: CASQSGDRYEQYF.